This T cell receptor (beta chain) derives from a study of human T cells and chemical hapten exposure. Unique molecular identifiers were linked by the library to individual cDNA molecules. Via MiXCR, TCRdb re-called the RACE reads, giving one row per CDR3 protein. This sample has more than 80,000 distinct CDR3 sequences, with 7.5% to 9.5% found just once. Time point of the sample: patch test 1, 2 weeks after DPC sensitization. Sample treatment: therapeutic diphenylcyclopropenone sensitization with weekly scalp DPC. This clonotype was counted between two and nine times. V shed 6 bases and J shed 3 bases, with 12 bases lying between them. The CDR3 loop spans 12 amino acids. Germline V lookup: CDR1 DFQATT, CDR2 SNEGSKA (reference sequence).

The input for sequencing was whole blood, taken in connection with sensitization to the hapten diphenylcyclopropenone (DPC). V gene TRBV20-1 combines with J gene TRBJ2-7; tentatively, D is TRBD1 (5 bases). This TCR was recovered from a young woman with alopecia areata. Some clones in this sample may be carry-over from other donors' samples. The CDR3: CSAWADSYEQYF. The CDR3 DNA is TGCAGTGCCTGGGCCGACAGCTACGAGCAGTACTTC.